The 14 T cell receptor beta chains given below trace back to one sample, sequenced in a study of T-cell reconstitution after alpha-beta-depleted transplantation in children. It was with unique molecular identifiers that the TCRbeta library was prepared. TCRdb reprocessed the PCR reads with MiXCR, giving one entry per CDR3 protein. The table lists around 370,000 distinct CDR3 sequences, approximately 10% of them singletons, with around 2.4% in the top ten. Sequencing used PBMCs from the stem cell graft donor, obtained from the stem cell graft. The source is a human donor who donated a stem cell graft to a child with acute lymphoblastic leukemia.

This clonotype was detected a few times. This chain joins TRBV9 and TRBJ2-5; 8 nucleotides align to TRBD2. CDR3 size: 14 residues. V lost 4 bases, J lost 5 bases, and 7 bases stayed unmatched. The germline V gene encodes CDR1 SGDLS and CDR2 YYNGEE. In DNA, the CDR3 is TGTGCCAGCAGCAAAGCGGGAGTATTGGAGACCCAGTACTTC. Protein product: CASSKAGVLETQYF.

The chain has TRBV7-6 and TRBJ2-2; no definite D call. Germline CDR1 and CDR2: SGHVS and FNYEAQ. Trimming removed 3 bases at V and 0 bases at J, with 11 bases between. The CDR3 spans 16 residues. The CDR3 bases are TGTGCCAGCAGCTTTGGGAACCTAGCGAACACCGGGGAGCTGTTTTTT. Translated, it gives CASSFGNLANTGELFF.

This clonotype has a count of ten or more. The V gene is TRBV7-2, the J gene TRBJ2-3; 11 bases are a match to TRBD2. Germline V gene sequence: CDR1 SGHTA, CDR2 FQGNSA. J gave up 4 bases and V 6 bases, and 6 bases lay outside the gene matches. The CDR3 runs to 15 residues. CDR3 DNA sequence: TGTGCCAGCAGTCCTAGCGGGAGGTGGGCAGATACGCAGTATTTT. Protein sequence: CASSPSGRWADTQYF.

This clonotype was counted only a few times. This chain connects TRBV30 to TRBJ2-2; 13 bases align to TRBD2. V shed 5 bases, J shed 7 bases, and the junction held 4 bases outside the gene matches. The germline V gene has CDR1 GTSNPN and CDR2 SVGIG (reference sequence). This CDR3 comprises 14 residues. The CDR3 protein is CAWGTSGTGGELFF. The CDR3 bases are TGTGCCTGGGGGACTAGCGGGACCGGCGGGGAGCTGTTTTTT.

The chain carries TRBV4-2 and TRBJ2-5, with 12 nucleotides matching TRBD2. V gave up 2 bases and J gave up 5 bases; unmatched junction bases: 3. Germline V gene lookup returns CDR1 LGHNA and CDR2 YNFKEQ. CDR3 length: 15 residues. CDR3 region: CASSQSSGRGETQYF. The CDR3 nucleotides are TGTGCCAGCAGCCAATCTAGCGGGAGGGGGGAGACCCAGTACTTC.

The J gene is TRBJ2-7, the V gene TRBV5-1; 9 bases match TRBD1. V trimming: 0 bases; J trimming: 5 bases; junction bases outside the gene matches: 6. CDR3 length: 15 residues. Per the germline V gene, CDR1 is SGHRS and CDR2 is YFSETQ. CDR3 sequence: CASSLGQGVMDEQYF. The CDR3 nucleotides read TGCGCCAGCAGCTTGGGACAGGGGGTAATGGACGAGCAGTACTTC.

This chain uses TRBV7-2 with TRBJ1-6; D not certain. Trimming stripped 2 bases from V and 4 bases from J, with 9 bases between. In germline, CDR1 is SGHTA, CDR2 FQGNSA. This CDR3 comprises 15 residues. CDR3 nucleotides: TGTGCCAGCAGCTTAAGATCGGAGTATAATTCACCCCTCCACTTT. Its translation is CASSLRSEYNSPLHF.

This clonotype has more than one count but fewer than ten. V and J are TRBV6-1 and TRBJ1-4, with D uncertain. Germline V gene sequence: CDR1 MNHNS, CDR2 SASEGT. Trimming stripped 10 bases from V and 6 bases from J, with 21 bases between. This CDR3 is built from 15 residues. In DNA form, the CDR3 reads TGTGCCACTAGAGCAGAAGTGGGGATAGATGAAAAACTGTTTTTT. It specifies CATRAEVGIDEKLFF.

This clonotype was observed many times. V is TRBV3-1 and J is TRBJ2-2; no reliable D call. The CDR3 length is 15 residues. Germline values: CDR1 LGHDT, CDR2 YNNKEL (reference sequence). V was pared by 3 bases and J by 0 bases, with 8 bases between. The CDR3 region is CASSHELTNTGELFF. CDR3 DNA: TGTGCCAGCAGCCACGAACTGACGAACACCGGGGAGCTGTTTTTT.

This clonotype has at least ten counts. The genes are TRBV5-1 and TRBJ1-1; 7 bases agree with TRBD1. The length of the CDR3 is 15 residues. CDR1 SGHRS and CDR2 YFSETQ come from the germline V gene. V shed 5 bases and J 3 bases; nucleotides not matched to a gene: 10. The CDR3, as DNA: TGCGCCAGCAGAAGCCTTGAACAGGGGTACACTGAAGCTTTCTTT. Translation gives CASRSLEQGYTEAFF.

The gene calls are TRBV20-1 and TRBJ2-7; tentative D call: TRBD1 (5 bases). Germline values: CDR1 DFQATT, CDR2 SNEGSKA (reference sequence). The CDR3 is 14 residues long. The V gene lost 1 base and the J gene lost 3 bases, with 13 bases spanning the gap. CDR3 in amino acids: CSARALRAVYEQYF. The DNA for the CDR3 is TGCAGTGCTAGAGCACTCAGGGCTGTCTACGAGCAGTACTTC.

V usage is TRBV5-1 and J usage is TRBJ2-3, with 8 bases matching TRBD2. Germline V CDR1 and CDR2: SGHRS, YFSETQ. Germline trimming cut 0 bases from V and 3 bases from J; bases unmatched to any gene: 15. There are 19 residues in the CDR3. In DNA form, the CDR3 reads TGCGCCAGCAGCTTGGATGCAGCGGGAGTCCGGCCGTGGACAGATACGCAGTATTTT. This translates into CASSLDAAGVRPWTDTQYF.

This clonotype was observed a few times. The chain carries TRBV5-1 and TRBJ2-7; 12 positions agree with TRBD1. The CDR3 is 15 amino acids. Germline V gives CDR1 SGHRS, CDR2 YFSETQ. Trimming took 3 bases from V and 7 from J; bases not matched to a gene: 8. The chain's CDR3 is CASSSGQGARNEQYF. In DNA form, the CDR3 reads TGCGCCAGCAGCTCGGGACAGGGGGCGCGTAATGAGCAGTACTTC.

This clonotype was seen only a few times. The chain employs TRBV20-1 and TRBJ1-2; TRBD1 aligns across 9 bases. Per the germline V gene, CDR1 is DFQATT and CDR2 is SNEGSKA (reference sequence). J lost 1 base, V lost 6 bases, and 3 bases had no gene match. The CDR3 runs to 13 residues. The CDR3 DNA reads as TGCAGTGCAACGACAGGGGGTAACTATGGCTACACCTTC. As protein: CSATTGGNYGYTF.